Listed here are 21 T cell receptor beta chains from one sample, sequenced in a study of cytomegalovirus exposure and HLA in healthy donors. Primers included in the PCR were 60 Vbeta and 13 Jbeta primers. Produced via immunoSEQ multiplex PCR; TCRdb's table is partial and in-frame only. In the table there are about 170,000 clones, around 78% of which are singletons. Sample: PBMCs. The receptors come from a female donor in good health and CMV-seronegative.

The chain employs TRBV11-3 and TRBJ2-7, with D possibly matching TRBD2 (5 bases). Germline assignment: CDR1 SGHNT and CDR2 YENEEA. The CDR3 extends over 15 amino acids. V lost 2 bases and J lost 0, with 11 bases in between. The CDR3 is CASSLTTGDSYEQYF. As DNA, the CDR3 is TGTGCCAGCAGCTTAACCACCGGGGACTCCTACGAGCAGTACTTC.

Notes on this clone: The junction departs from the called germline gene at one end, perhaps through a read error. The chain carries TRBV7-2 and TRBJ1-4, with D possibly TRBD1 on 6 matching bases. CDR1 and CDR2 (germline): SGHTA, FQGNSA. The CDR3 length is 16 residues. This CDR3 is CASSLEGQRIKEKLVF. The CDR3 nucleotides are TGTGCCAGCAGCTTAGAAGGACAGAGGATTAAAGAAAAACTGGTTTTT.

The rearrangement joins TRBV28 to TRBJ2-5, with D perhaps matching TRBD1 (6 bases). The germline V gene has CDR1 MDHEN and CDR2 SYDVKM. The CDR3 extends over 11 amino acids. V shed 6 bases and J shed 5 bases, with 7 bases lying between them. The CDR3 sequence: CASRRGETQYF. The CDR3 coding sequence is TGTGCCAGCAGAAGGGGGGAGACCCAGTACTTC.

The chain joins TRBV5-1 to TRBJ1-6; 7 nucleotides align to TRBD1. Germline V gene lookup returns CDR1 SGHRS and CDR2 YFSETQ. V gave up 4 bases and J gave up 0 bases; unmatched junction bases: 7. The CDR3 is 17 amino acids. The DNA for the CDR3 is TGCGCCAGCAGCCCCTGGGGACAGAGCTCCTATAATTCACCCCTCCACTTT. This encodes CASSPWGQSSYNSPLHF.

The rearrangement joins TRBV5-5 to TRBJ2-5, with D maybe TRBD2 (6 bases). The germline gives CDR1 SGHKS, CDR2 YYEKEE (reference sequence). This CDR3 comprises 15 residues. Trimming shortened V by 2 bases and J by 5 bases, and 16 bases separated the two germline ends. The CDR3 nucleotides are TGTGCCAGCAGCTTCGGACCGGGGGACGGGGAGACCCAGTACTTC. It encodes CASSFGPGDGETQYF. The full variable domain, with the rest looked up from reference TRBV5-5 and TRBJ2-5, is DAGVTQSPTHLIKTRGQQVTLRCSPISGHKSVSWYQQVLGQGPQFIFQYYEKEERGRGNFPDRFSARQFPNYSSELNVNALLLGDSALYLCASSFGPGDGETQYFGPGTRLLVL.

This chain joins TRBV7-2 and TRBJ2-4; the match to TRBD2 covers 8 bases. Germline assignment: CDR1 SGHTA and CDR2 FQGNSA. CDR3 length: 15 residues. Losses at the gene ends were 0 bases for V and 8 bases for J; bases not matched to a gene: 6. The CDR3 is CASSLAAGRAYIQYF. Written as DNA, the CDR3 is TGTGCCAGCAGCTTAGCGGCCGGGAGGGCTTACATTCAGTACTTC.

This sequence joins TRBV5-4 and TRBJ1-2; D possibly corresponds to TRBD1 (5 bases). Trimming left V 0 bases short and J 2 bases short, with 17 bases between. CDR3 size: 17 residues. Germline CDR1 SGHNT, CDR2 YYREEE (reference sequence). The CDR3, as DNA: TGTGCCAGCAGCTTGGCCGGAGGGGAGCGGTACAACTATGGCTACACCTTC. This codes for CASSLAGGERYNYGYTF. The entire variable domain, with the rest obtained from reference TRBV5-4 and TRBJ1-2, is as follows: ETGVTQSPTHLIKTRGQQVTLRCSSQSGHNTVSWYQQALGQGPQFIFQYYREEENGRGNFPPRFSGLQFPNYSSELNVNALELDDSALYLCASSLAGGERYNYGYTFGSGTRLTVV.

Within the sample, this clone is medium-sized. V gene TRBV4-3 combines with J gene TRBJ1-3, with 8 bases aligning to TRBD1. V shed 1 base and J 3 bases; nucleotides not matched to a gene: 5. Germline CDR1 reads LGHNA; CDR2 reads YSLEER. This CDR3 contains 16 residues. The CDR3 DNA reads TGCGCCAGCAGCCAAGCCCAGGGGGCAGGTGGAAACACCATATATTTT. Translated, it gives CASSQAQGAGGNTIYF.

The chain is built from TRBV18 and TRBJ1-1, with TRBD1 matching over 8 bases. The CDR3 is 14 residues long. With V trimmed by 4 bases and J by 0 bases, 1 base remained unmatched. CDR1 and CDR2 from the germline V gene are KGHSH and LQKENI. DNA of the CDR3: TGTGCCAGCTCACGGGACAGGATGAACACTGAAGCTTTCTTT. Amino acids: CASSRDRMNTEAFF.

In this sample, this clone turned up once. The genes are TRBV19 and TRBJ2-1, with 10 bases matching TRBD2. After removal of 6 bases from V and 8 bases from J, the junction contained 13 bases not matched to a gene. Germline loops: CDR1 LNHDA, CDR2 SQIVND (reference sequence). This CDR3 is 16 amino acids long. The CDR3 region is CASSKGPSGRGYEQFF. Here the CDR3 DNA reads TGTGCCAGTAGCAAAGGACCTAGCGGGAGAGGCTATGAGCAGTTCTTC.

CDR3 sequence (DNA): TGTGCCAGCAGTACAAATCTACTAGCGGGAGGCTATGAGCAGTTCTTC. Translated, it gives CASSTNLLAGGYEQFF. This chain joins TRBV28 and TRBJ2-1; TRBD2 matches 12 bases. Germline lookup yields CDR1 MDHEN and CDR2 SYDVKM. This CDR3 has 16 amino acids. V was pared by 5 bases and J by 8 bases, with 10 bases of the junction left unmatched.

The sample holds one count of this clone. At one end, the junction sequence differs from germline, possibly due to a read error. The CDR3 sequence: CASSLARALGGNEKLSF. The CDR3 DNA reads TGTGCCAGCAGCCTGGCCCGGGCTTTGGGGGGTAATGAAAAACTGTCTTTT. The chain uses TRBV7-2 and TRBJ1-4; D possibly corresponds to TRBD1 (5 bases). This CDR3 has 17 amino acids. Germline V CDR1 and CDR2: SGHTA, FQGNSA.

CDR3 bases: TGTGCCAGCAGCTCTTCCCTTGGGGCAGGGGCAACAGATACGCAGTATTTT. Its translation: CASSSSLGAGATDTQYF. J is TRBJ2-3 and V is TRBV28, with D perhaps TRBD1 (6 bases). V shed 6 bases and J shed 3 bases, with 22 bases lying between them. Germline V gene lookup returns CDR1 MDHEN and CDR2 SYDVKM. The CDR3 runs 17 residues.

This chain connects TRBV7-9 to TRBJ1-6, with D possibly TRBD1 on 5 matching bases. The CDR3 totals 17 residues. Germline V gives CDR1 SEHNR, CDR2 FQNEAQ (reference sequence). Trimming removed 5 bases at V and 5 bases at J, with 19 bases between. CDR3 loop: CASSPLRGGADNSPLHF. The CDR3 DNA reads TGTGCCAGCAGCCCCTTGAGGGGAGGGGCAGATAATTCACCCCTCCACTTT.

Only a few counts were recorded for this clone. This chain connects TRBV19 to TRBJ1-3; maybe TRBD1 (6 bases). The CDR3 is 17 residues long. Germline V gene lookup returns CDR1 LNHDA and CDR2 SQIVND (reference sequence). The V and J ends lost 0 bases and 0 bases respectively, with 12 bases between them. The CDR3 here is CASSIEAGVNSGNTIYF. Written as DNA, the CDR3 is TGTGCCAGTAGTATAGAGGCAGGGGTCAACTCTGGAAACACCATATATTTT.

The rearrangement links TRBV6-5 to TRBJ1-6; 10 bases map to TRBD1. The CDR3 totals 15 residues. The J segment lost 10 bases and the V segment lost 2 bases, leaving 5 bases of the junction unmatched. Germline CDR1 is MNHEY and CDR2 is SVGAGI. This CDR3 is CASSYDRGRGSPLHF. The CDR3 DNA reads TGTGCCAGCAGTTACGACAGGGGGCGCGGATCACCCCTCCACTTT.

A few counts support this clone. V usage is TRBV5-1 and J usage is TRBJ1-1; D may be TRBD1 (6 bases). The germline gives CDR1 SGHRS, CDR2 YFSETQ. CDR3 length equals 14 residues. V lost 1 base and J 1 base, leaving 8 bases between the germline ends. CDR3 residues: CASSLLQGNTEAFF. The CDR3 nucleotides read TGCGCCAGCAGCTTGTTACAGGGGAACACTGAAGCTTTCTTT.

The chain has TRBV6-1 and TRBJ2-5; 10 positions agree with TRBD2. With the DNA end fitting TRBJ2-7 better, the J assignment may be wrong. The CDR3 extends over 14 amino acids. Looked up from germline, CDR1 is MNHNS and CDR2 is SASEGT. The CDR3 bases are TGTGCCAGCAGTCTAAGCGGGAGGGCCCTCGAGCAGTACTTC. Its translation is CASSLSGRALEQYF.

V and J are TRBV9 and TRBJ2-7; 13 bases match TRBD2. The ends lost 3 bases at V and 2 bases at J; junction bases unmatched: 2. The CDR3 contains 15 residues. Germline CDR1 and CDR2: SGDLS and YYNGEE. The CDR3 reads CASSAGTSGTYEQYF. In DNA form, the CDR3 reads TGTGCCAGCAGCGCTGGGACTAGCGGGACCTACGAGCAGTACTTC.

V gene TRBV19 combines with J gene TRBJ1-1, with TRBD1 identical over 7 bases. V gave up 2 bases and J gave up 7 bases; unmatched junction bases: 4. Germline values: CDR1 LNHDA, CDR2 SQIVND (reference sequence). This CDR3 comprises 13 residues. The CDR3 here is CASSIRGPHEAFF. The CDR3, as DNA: TGTGCCAGTAGTATAAGGGGGCCCCATGAAGCTTTCTTT.

The count of this clone is one. The chain is built from TRBV6-6 and TRBJ2-7, with 10 bases fitting TRBD1. J gave up 3 bases and V 9 bases, and 8 bases lay outside the gene matches. The germline V gene encodes CDR1 MNHNY and CDR2 SVGAGI (reference sequence). The CDR3 is 14 amino acids. This CDR3 is CASKPGQGLYEQYF. The CDR3 DNA follows: TGTGCCAGTAAACCGGGACAGGGGCTCTACGAGCAGTACTTC.